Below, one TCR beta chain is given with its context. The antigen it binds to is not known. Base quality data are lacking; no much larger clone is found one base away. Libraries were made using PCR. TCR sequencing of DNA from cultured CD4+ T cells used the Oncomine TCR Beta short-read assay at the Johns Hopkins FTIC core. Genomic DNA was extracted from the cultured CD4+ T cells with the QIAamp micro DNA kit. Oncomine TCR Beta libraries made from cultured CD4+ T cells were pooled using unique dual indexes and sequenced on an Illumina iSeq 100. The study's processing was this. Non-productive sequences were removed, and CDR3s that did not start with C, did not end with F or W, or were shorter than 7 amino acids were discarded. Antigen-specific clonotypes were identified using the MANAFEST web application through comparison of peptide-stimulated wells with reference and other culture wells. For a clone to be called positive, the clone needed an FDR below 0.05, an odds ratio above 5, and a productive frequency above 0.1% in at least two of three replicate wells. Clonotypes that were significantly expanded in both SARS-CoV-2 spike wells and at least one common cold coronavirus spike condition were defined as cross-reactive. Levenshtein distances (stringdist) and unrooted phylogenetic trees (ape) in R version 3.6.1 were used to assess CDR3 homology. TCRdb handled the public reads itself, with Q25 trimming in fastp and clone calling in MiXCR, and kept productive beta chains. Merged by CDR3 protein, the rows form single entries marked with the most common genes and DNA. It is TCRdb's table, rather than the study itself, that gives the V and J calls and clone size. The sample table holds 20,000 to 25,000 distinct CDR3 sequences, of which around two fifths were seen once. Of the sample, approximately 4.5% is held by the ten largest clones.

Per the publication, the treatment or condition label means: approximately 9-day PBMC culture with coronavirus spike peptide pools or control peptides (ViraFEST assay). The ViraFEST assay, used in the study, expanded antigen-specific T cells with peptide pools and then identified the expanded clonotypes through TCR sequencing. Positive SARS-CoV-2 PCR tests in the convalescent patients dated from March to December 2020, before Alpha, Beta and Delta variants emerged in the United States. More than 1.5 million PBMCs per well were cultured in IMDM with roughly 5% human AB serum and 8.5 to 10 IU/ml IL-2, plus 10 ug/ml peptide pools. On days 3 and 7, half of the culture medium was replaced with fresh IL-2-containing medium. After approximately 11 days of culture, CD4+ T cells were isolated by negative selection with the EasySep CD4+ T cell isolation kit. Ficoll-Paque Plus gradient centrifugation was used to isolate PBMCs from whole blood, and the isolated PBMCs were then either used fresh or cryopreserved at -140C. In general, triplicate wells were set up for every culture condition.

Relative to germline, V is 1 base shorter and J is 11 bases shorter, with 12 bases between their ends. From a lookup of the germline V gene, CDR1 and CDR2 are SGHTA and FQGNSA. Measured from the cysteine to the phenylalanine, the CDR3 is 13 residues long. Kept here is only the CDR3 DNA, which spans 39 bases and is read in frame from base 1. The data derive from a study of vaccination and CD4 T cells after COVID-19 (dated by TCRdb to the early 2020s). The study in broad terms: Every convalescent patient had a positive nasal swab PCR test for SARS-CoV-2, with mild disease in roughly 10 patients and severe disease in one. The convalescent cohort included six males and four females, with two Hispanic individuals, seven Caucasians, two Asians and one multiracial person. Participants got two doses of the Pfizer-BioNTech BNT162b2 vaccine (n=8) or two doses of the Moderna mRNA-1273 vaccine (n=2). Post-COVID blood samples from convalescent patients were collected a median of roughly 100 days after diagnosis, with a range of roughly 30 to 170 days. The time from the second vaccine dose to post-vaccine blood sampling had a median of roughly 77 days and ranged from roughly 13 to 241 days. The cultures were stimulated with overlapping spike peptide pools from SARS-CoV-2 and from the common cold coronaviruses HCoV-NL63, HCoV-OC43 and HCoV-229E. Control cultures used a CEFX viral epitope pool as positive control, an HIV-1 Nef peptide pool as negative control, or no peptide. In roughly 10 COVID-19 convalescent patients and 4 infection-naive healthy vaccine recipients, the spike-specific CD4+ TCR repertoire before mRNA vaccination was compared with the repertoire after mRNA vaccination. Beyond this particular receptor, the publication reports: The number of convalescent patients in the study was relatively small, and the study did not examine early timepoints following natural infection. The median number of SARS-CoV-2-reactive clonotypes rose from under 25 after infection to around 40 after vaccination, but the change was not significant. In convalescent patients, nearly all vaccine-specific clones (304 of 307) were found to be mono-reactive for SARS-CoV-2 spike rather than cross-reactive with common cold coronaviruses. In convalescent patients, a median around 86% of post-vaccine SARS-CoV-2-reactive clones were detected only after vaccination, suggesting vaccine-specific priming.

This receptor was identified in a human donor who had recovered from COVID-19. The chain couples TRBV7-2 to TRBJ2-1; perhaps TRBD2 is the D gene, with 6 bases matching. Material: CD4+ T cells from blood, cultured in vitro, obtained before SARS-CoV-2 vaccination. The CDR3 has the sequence CASSLGGGAKQFF. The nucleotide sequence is TGTGCCAGCAGCTTAGGGGGCGGGGCGAAGCAGTTCTTC.